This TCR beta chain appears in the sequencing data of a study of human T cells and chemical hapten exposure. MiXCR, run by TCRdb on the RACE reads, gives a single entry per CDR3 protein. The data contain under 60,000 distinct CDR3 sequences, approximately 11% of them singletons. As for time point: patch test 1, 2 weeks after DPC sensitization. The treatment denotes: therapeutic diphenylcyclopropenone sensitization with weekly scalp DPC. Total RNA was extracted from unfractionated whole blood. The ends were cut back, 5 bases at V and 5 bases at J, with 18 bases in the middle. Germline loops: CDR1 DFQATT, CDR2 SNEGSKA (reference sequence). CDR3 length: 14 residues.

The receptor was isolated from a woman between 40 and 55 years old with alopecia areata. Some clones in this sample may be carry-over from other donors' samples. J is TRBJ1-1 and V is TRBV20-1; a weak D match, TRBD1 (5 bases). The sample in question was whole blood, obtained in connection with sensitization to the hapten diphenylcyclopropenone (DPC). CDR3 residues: CSARGTVVTTEAFF. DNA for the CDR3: TGCAGTGCTCGTGGGACCGTGGTTACGACTGAAGCTTTCTTT.